This TCR beta chain was obtained from a study of OX40 agonist ivuxolimab in advanced cancers. Study-level results: Expanded peripheral T cell antigen specificity was not determined.

CDR1 and CDR2 (germline): MDHEN, SYDVKM. The CDR3 is 15 residues long. J gave up 7 bases and V 6 bases, and 10 bases lay outside the gene matches. Generated by immunoSEQ multiplex PCR, the TCRdb table keeps only in-frame clones and is missing some. The sample lists around 100,000 clones, 95% to 96% occurring once. As regards this clone: What it recognizes is unknown.

V is TRBV28 and J is TRBJ2-1, with 9 bases matching TRBD1. This material consisted of CD4+ or CD8+ T cells sorted from blood, taken in a trial of the OX40 agonist ivuxolimab. The source is an adult with an advanced solid tumor such as melanoma, head and neck, liver or kidney cancer. CDR3 nucleotide sequence: TGTGCCAGCAGACCGGGACAGGGCCTAGCAAATGAGCAGTTCTTC. It encodes CASRPGQGLANEQFF.